This is a list of T cell receptor beta chains from one sample in a study of blood T cell repertoires in COVID-19. TCRdb's table, derived via immunoSEQ multiplex PCR, lists solely in-frame clones and lacks some. Among around 300,000 clones listed, approximately 89% were seen once. Source material: PBMCs or T cells enriched from blood (not recorded which). These TCRs come from an older woman who had recovered from COVID-19. Both conserved end residues are part of each CDR3. The D gene is left open where the match is weak. Only part of the rows carry a size: once, few, many, or a class if the clone is expanded.

cdr3_nt cdr3_aa j_call v_call clone_size d_call
TGTGCCAGCAGCCCAGGACAGGCGAACACTGAAGCTTTCTTT CASSPGQANTEAFF TRBJ1-1 TRBV13 NA TRBD1
TGTGCCAGCAGCATGCCGGGACAGGCCGACCTATATGGCTACACCTTC CASSMPGQADLYGYTF TRBJ1-2 TRBV7-8 NA TRBD1
TGTGCCAGCAGCTCGAGCTCCTACAATGAGCAGTTCTTC CASSSSSYNEQFF TRBJ2-1 TRBV9 NA NA
TGTGCCACCAGTTCCCGGAACACCGGGGAGCTGTTTTTT CATSSRNTGELFF TRBJ2-2 TRBV24-1 few NA
TGTGCCAGCAGCTTGGGGGGGGAACTAGGTGGGAAGGAGCAGTTCTTC CASSLGGELGGKEQFF TRBJ2-1 TRBV5-4 NA NA
TGCGCCAGCAGCGGTACGGACAGCCCCACTGAAGCTTTCTTT CASSGTDSPTEAFF TRBJ1-1 TRBV5-1 few NA
TGTGCCAGCAGATCGGCGGACAGAGAGACCCAGTACTTC CASRSADRETQYF TRBJ2-5 TRBV28 NA NA
TGCGCCAGCAGCTTGAGTGGACAGCTGAACACTGAAGCTTTCTTT CASSLSGQLNTEAFF TRBJ1-1 TRBV5-1 NA NA
TGTGCCAGCTCACCACCGAGTCTGGGCCCCTCTGGGGCCAACGTCCTGACTTTC CASSPPSLGPSGANVLTF TRBJ2-6 TRBV18 NA NA
TGTGCCAGTAGTATAGGGCGGGGAGAAAGGAATGAGCAGTTCTTC CASSIGRGERNEQFF TRBJ2-1 TRBV19 few NA
TGTGCCAGCAGCCAAGAGTGGCTAGCGGGAAACAATGAGCAGTTCTTC CASSQEWLAGNNEQFF TRBJ2-1 TRBV3-1/TRBV3-2 NA TRBD2
TGTGCCAGCAGCCAGTTGGGGCGGCCAGCGGGAAACACCATATATTTT CASSQLGRPAGNTIYF TRBJ1-3 TRBV14 NA NA
TGTGCCAGCAGCCTGGGACAGGTGAACACTGAAGCTTTCTTT CASSLGQVNTEAFF TRBJ1-1 TRBV5-4 NA TRBD1